This TCR beta chain was captured by sequencing in a study of spatial heterogeneity in lung cancer. Study overall: Consistently, beta-chain sequences turned up in larger numbers than alpha-chain sequences did. The average count in raw reads for each unique TCR and UMI combination exceeded eight appearances.

TCR cDNA molecules were tagged individually, and each one carried a unique molecular identifier. Via MiXCR, TCRdb re-called the 5' RACE reads, giving one row per CDR3 protein. The table shows around 40,000 distinct CDR3 sequences, with less than 5.5% occurring only once. The CDR3 is 16 residues long. In germline, CDR1 is SGDLS, CDR2 YYNGEE. Trimming removed 0 bases at V and 2 bases at J, with 14 bases between. There are many counts of this clonotype. Time point indicated: sample taken at primary tumor resection. In each case, whole RNA from tumor, nontumor lung or frozen PBMC was sequenced unsorted. The donor population consisted of under 75 patients with untreated, early-stage non-small cell lung cancer.

The V call is TRBV9, the J call TRBJ2-5; perhaps TRBD2 as D (5 bases). The TCR originated in a female donor with early-stage non-small cell lung cancer. This specimen consisted of PBMCs, obtained at surgery. The CDR3 nucleotides read TGTGCCAGCAGCGTAGATGTCGGGGTCCTACAAGAGACCCAGTACTTC. Protein sequence: CASSVDVGVLQETQYF.